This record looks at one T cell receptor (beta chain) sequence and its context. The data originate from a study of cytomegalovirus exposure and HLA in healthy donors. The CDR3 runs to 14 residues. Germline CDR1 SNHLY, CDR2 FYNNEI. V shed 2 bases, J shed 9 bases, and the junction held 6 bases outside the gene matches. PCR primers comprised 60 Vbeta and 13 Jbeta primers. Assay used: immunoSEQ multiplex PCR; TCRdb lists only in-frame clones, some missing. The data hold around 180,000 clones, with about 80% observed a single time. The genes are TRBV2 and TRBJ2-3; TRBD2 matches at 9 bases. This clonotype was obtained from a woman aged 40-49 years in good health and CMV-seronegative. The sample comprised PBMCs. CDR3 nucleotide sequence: TGTGCCAGCAGTGAATGGCTAGCGGGACCGACGCAGTATTTT. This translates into CASSEWLAGPTQYF.